This paragraph covers one T cell receptor beta chain sequence. This CDR3 has 15 residues. The germline CDR1 and CDR2 sequences are SGHAT and FQNNGV. V gave up 6 bases and J gave up 1 base, with 13 bases separating them. This sample stems from a study of blood T cell repertoires in COVID-19. Looking at the study overall: Samples taken during acute and convalescent COVID-19 were collected in the United States, Italy and Spain. T cells, B-cell-depleted T cells, or PBMCs provided the cDNA or gDNA that served as material.

Authors' methods: Amplification with reference gene primers provided the estimates of nucleated cell counts. Profiling relied on immunoSEQ multiplex PCR, and the TCRdb table lists in-frame clones only, not all of them. Clone size and V and J calls were adopted from that table, with D and trimming inferred from the DNA. Of 85,000 to 110,000 clones listed, roughly 90% are singletons. This TCR was sampled from a woman aged 55-69 years with acute or convalescent COVID-19. The rearrangement joins TRBV11-2 to TRBJ2-1; weak D call: TRBD2 (5 bases). Sequencing was done on a sample of peripheral blood. CDR3 sequence reads: CASRVQRTSYNEQFF. The CDR3 region has the DNA TGTGCCAGCAGAGTACAGCGGACTTCCTACAATGAGCAGTTCTTC.